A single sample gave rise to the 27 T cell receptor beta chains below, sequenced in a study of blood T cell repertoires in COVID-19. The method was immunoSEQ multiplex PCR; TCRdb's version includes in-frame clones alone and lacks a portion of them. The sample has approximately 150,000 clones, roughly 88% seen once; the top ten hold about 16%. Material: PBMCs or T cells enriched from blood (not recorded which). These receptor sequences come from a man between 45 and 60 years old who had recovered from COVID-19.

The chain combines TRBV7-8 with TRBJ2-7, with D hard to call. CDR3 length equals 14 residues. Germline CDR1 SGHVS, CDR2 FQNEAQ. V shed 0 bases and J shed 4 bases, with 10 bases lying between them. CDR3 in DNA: TGTGCCAGCAGCTTAGCGAGATTCAATTACGAGCAGTACTTC. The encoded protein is CASSLARFNYEQYF.

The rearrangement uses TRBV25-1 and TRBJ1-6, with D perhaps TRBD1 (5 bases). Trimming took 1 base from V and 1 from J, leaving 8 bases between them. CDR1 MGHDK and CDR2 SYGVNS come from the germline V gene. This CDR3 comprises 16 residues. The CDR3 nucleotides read TGTGCCAGCAGTGAATCCCAGGGTTCCTATAATTCACCCCTCCACTTT. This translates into CASSESQGSYNSPLHF.

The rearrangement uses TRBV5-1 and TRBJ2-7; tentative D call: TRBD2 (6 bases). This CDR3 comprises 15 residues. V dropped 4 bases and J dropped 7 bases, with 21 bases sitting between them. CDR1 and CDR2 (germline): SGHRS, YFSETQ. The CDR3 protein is CASSPAAGLKREQYF. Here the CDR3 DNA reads TGCGCCAGCAGCCCGGCCGCGGGGCTAAAGAGGGAGCAGTACTTC.

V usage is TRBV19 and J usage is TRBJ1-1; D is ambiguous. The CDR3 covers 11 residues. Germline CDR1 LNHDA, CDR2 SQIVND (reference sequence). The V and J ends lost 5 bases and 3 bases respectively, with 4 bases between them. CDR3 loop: CASSYYTEAFF. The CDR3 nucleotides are TGTGCCAGTAGTTACTACACTGAAGCTTTCTTT.

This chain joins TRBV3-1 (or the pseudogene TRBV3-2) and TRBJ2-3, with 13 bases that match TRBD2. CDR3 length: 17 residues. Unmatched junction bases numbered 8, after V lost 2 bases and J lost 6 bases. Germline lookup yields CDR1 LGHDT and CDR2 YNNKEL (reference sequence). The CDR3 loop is CASSQFRGTSGVDTQYF. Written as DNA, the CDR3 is TGTGCCAGCAGCCAATTTCGGGGGACTAGCGGGGTTGATACGCAGTATTTT.

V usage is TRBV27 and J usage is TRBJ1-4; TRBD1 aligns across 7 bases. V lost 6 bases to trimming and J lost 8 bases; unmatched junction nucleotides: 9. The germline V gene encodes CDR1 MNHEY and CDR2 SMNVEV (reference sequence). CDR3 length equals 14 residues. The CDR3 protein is CASRFDRVNEKLFF. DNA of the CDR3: TGTGCCAGCAGGTTCGACAGGGTGAACGAAAAACTGTTTTTT.

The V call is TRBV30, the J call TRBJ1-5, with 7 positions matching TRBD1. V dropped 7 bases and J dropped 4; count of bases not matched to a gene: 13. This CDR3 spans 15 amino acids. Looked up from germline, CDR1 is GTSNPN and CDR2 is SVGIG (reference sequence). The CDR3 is CAFRRRGLGNQPQHF. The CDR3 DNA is TGTGCCTTTCGAAGGAGGGGGCTCGGAAATCAGCCCCAGCATTTT.

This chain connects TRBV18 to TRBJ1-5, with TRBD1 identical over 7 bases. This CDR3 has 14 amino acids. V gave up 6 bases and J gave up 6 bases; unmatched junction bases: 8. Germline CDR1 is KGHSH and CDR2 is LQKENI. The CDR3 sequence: CASSPGQVGQPQHF. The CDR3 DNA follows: TGTGCCAGCTCGCCTGGACAGGTGGGTCAGCCCCAGCATTTT.

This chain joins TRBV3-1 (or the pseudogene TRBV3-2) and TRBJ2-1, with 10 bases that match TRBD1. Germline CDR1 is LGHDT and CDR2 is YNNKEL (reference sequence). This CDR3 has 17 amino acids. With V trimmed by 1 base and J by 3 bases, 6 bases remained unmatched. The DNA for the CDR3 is TGTGCCAGCAGCCAAGCCGGGGACAGGGGCGGCTACAATGAGCAGTTCTTC. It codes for CASSQAGDRGGYNEQFF.

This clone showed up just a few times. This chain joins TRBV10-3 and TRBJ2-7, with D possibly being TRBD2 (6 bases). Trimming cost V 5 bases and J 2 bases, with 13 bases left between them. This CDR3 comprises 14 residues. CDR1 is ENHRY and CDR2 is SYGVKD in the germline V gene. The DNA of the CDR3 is TGTGCCATCAGTCGGGACTTCCAAGCCTACGAGCAGTACTTC. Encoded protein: CAISRDFQAYEQYF.

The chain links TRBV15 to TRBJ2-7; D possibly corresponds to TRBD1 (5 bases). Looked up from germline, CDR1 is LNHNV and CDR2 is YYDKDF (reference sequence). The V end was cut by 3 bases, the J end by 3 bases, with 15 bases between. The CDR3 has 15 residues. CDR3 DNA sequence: TGTGCCACCAGCAGGGACACTTCCACCATCTACGAGCAGTACTTC. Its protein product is CATSRDTSTIYEQYF.

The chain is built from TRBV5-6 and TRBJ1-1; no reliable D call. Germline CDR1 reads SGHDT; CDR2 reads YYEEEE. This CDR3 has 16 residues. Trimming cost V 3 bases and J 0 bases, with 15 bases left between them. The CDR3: CASSSFLKNLNTEAFF. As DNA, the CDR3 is TGTGCCAGCAGCTCATTTCTAAAGAACCTGAACACTGAAGCTTTCTTT.

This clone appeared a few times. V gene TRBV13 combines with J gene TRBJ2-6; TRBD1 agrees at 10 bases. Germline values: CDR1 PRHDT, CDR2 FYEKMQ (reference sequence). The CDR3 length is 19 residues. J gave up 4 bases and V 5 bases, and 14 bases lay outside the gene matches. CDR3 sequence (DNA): TGTGCCAGCAGCCCATCACCGGGACAGGGGTCGGGAGGGGCCAACGTCCTGACTTTC. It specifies CASSPSPGQGSGGANVLTF.

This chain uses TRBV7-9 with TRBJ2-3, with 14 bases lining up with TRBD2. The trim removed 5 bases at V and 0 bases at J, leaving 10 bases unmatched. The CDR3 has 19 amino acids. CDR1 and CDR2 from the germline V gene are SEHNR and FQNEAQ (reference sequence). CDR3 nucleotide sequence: TGTGCCAGCAGCCATTATCGGACTAGCGGGGGGAAAAGCACAGATACGCAGTATTTT. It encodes CASSHYRTSGGKSTDTQYF. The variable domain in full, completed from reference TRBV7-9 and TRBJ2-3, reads DTGVSQNPRHKITKRGQNVTFRCDPISEHNRLYWYRQTLGQGPEFLTYFQNEAQLEKSRLLSDRFSAERPKGSFSTLEIQRTEQGDSAMYLCASSHYRTSGGKSTDTQYFGPGTRLTVL.

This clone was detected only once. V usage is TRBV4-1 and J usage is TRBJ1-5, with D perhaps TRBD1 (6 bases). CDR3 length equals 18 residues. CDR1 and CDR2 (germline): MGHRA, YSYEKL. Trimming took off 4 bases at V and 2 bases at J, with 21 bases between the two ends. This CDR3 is CASSREYRVLRGNQPQHF. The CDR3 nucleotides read TGCGCCAGCAGCCGAGAATACAGGGTGCTAAGGGGCAATCAGCCCCAGCATTTT.

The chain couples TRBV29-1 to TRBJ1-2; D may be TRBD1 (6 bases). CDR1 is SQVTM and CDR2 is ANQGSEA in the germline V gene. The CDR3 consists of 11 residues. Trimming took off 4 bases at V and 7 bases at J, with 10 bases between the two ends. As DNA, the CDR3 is TGCAGCGTTGCTGGGGGCGTTGGCTACACCTTC. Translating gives CSVAGGVGYTF.

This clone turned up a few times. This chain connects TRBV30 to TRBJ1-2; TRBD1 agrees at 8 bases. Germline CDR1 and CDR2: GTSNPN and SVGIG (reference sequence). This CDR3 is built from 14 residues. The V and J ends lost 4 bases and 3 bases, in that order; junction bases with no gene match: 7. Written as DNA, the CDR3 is TGTGCCTGGAACCCAGGGGGCAAGGACTATGGCTACACCTTC. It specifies CAWNPGGKDYGYTF.

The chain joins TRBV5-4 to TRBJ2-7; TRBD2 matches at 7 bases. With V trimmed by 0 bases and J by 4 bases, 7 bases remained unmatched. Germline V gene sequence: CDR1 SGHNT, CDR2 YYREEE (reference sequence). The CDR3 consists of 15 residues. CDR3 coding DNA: TGTGCCAGCAGCTTGGCTAGCGGTCTTGGGTACGAGCAGTACTTC. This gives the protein CASSLASGLGYEQYF.

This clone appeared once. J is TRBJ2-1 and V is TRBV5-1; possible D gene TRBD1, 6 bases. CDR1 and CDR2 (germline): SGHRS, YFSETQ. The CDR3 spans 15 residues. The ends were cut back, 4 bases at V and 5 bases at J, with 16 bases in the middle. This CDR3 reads CASSPLPGQNNEQFF. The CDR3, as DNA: TGCGCCAGCAGCCCACTACCGGGACAAAACAATGAGCAGTTCTTC.

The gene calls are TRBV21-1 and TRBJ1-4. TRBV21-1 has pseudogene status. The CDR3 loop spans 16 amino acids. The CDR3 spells CASSIGVHATNEKLFF. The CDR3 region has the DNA TGTGCCAGCAGCATTGGAGTTCATGCAACTAATGAAAAACTGTTTTTT.

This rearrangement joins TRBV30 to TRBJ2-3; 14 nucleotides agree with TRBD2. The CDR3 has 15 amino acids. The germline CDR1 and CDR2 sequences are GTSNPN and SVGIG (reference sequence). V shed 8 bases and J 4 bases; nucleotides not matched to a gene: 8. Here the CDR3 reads CARTSGGLLADTQYF. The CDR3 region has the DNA TGTGCCAGGACTAGCGGGGGGCTACTTGCAGATACGCAGTATTTT.

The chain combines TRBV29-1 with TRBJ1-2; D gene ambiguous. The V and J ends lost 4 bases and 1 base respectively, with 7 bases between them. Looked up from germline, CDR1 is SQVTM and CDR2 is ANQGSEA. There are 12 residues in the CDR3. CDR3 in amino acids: CSVVPFNYGYTF. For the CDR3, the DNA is TGCAGCGTTGTTCCCTTTAACTATGGCTACACCTTC.

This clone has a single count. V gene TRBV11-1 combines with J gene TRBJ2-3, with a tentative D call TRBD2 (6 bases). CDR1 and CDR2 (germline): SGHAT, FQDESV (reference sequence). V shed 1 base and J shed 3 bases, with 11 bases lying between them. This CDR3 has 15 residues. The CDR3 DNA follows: TGTGCCAGCAGCTTAGTCGGGGGAGAGACAGATACGCAGTATTTT. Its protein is CASSLVGGETDTQYF.

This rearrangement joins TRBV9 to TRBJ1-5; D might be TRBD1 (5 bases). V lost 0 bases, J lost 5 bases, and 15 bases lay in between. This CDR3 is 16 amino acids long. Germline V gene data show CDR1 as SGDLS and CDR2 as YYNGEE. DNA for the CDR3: TGTGCCAGCAGCGTAGGGGGCCAAGGTGGAGATCAGCCCCAGCATTTT. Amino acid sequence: CASSVGGQGGDQPQHF.

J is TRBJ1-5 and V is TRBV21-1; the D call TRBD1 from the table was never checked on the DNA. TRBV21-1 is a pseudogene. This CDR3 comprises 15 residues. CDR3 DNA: TGTGCCAGCAGCAAAAACAGGGGGCACAGACAGCCCCAGCATTTT. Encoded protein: CASSKNRGHRQPQHF.

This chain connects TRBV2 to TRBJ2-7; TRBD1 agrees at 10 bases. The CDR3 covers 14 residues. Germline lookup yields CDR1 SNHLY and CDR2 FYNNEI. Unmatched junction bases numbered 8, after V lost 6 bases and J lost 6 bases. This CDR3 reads CASRLGTGALEQYF. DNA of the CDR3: TGTGCCAGCAGACTAGGGACAGGGGCTCTCGAGCAGTACTTC.

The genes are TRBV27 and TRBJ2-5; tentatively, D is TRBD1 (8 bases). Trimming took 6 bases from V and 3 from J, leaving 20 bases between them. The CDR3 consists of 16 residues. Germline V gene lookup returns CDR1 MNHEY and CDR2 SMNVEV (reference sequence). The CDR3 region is CASRWTGLAVEETQYF. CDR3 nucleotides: TGTGCCAGCAGATGGACAGGGCTAGCGGTGGAAGAGACCCAGTACTTC.